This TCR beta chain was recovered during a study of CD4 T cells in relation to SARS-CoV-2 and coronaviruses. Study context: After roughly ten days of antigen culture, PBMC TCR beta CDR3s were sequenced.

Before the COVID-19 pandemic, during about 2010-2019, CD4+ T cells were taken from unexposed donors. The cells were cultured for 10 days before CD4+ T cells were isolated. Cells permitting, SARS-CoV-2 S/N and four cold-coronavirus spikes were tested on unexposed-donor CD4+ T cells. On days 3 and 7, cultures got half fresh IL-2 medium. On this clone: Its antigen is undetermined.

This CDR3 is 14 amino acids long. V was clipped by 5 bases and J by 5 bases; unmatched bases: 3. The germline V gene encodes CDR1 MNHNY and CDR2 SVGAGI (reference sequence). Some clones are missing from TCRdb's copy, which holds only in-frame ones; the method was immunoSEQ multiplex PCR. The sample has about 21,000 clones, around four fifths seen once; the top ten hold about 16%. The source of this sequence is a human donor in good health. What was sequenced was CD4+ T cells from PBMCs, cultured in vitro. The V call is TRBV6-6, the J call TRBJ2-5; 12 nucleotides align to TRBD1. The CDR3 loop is CASSGTGGAETQYF. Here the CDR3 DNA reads TGTGCCAGCAGTGGGACAGGGGGCGCCGAGACCCAGTACTTC.